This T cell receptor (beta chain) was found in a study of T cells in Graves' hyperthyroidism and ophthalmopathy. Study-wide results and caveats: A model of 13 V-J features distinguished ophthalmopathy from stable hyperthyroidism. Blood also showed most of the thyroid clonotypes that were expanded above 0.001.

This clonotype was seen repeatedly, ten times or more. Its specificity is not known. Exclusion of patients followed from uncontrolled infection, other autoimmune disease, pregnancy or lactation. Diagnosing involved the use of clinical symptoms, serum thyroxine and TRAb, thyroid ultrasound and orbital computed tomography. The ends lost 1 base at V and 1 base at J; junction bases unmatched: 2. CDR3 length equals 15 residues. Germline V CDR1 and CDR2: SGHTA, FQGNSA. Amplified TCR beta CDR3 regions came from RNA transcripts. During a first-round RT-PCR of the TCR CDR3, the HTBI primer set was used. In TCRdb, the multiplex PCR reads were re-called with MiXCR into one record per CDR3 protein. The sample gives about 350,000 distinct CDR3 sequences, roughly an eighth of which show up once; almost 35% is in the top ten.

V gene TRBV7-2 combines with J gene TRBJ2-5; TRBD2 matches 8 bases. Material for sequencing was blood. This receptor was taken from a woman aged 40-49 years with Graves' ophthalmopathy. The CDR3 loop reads CASSLVLAVQETQYF. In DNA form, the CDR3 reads TGTGCCAGCAGCTTAGTACTAGCGGTCCAAGAGACCCAGTACTTC.